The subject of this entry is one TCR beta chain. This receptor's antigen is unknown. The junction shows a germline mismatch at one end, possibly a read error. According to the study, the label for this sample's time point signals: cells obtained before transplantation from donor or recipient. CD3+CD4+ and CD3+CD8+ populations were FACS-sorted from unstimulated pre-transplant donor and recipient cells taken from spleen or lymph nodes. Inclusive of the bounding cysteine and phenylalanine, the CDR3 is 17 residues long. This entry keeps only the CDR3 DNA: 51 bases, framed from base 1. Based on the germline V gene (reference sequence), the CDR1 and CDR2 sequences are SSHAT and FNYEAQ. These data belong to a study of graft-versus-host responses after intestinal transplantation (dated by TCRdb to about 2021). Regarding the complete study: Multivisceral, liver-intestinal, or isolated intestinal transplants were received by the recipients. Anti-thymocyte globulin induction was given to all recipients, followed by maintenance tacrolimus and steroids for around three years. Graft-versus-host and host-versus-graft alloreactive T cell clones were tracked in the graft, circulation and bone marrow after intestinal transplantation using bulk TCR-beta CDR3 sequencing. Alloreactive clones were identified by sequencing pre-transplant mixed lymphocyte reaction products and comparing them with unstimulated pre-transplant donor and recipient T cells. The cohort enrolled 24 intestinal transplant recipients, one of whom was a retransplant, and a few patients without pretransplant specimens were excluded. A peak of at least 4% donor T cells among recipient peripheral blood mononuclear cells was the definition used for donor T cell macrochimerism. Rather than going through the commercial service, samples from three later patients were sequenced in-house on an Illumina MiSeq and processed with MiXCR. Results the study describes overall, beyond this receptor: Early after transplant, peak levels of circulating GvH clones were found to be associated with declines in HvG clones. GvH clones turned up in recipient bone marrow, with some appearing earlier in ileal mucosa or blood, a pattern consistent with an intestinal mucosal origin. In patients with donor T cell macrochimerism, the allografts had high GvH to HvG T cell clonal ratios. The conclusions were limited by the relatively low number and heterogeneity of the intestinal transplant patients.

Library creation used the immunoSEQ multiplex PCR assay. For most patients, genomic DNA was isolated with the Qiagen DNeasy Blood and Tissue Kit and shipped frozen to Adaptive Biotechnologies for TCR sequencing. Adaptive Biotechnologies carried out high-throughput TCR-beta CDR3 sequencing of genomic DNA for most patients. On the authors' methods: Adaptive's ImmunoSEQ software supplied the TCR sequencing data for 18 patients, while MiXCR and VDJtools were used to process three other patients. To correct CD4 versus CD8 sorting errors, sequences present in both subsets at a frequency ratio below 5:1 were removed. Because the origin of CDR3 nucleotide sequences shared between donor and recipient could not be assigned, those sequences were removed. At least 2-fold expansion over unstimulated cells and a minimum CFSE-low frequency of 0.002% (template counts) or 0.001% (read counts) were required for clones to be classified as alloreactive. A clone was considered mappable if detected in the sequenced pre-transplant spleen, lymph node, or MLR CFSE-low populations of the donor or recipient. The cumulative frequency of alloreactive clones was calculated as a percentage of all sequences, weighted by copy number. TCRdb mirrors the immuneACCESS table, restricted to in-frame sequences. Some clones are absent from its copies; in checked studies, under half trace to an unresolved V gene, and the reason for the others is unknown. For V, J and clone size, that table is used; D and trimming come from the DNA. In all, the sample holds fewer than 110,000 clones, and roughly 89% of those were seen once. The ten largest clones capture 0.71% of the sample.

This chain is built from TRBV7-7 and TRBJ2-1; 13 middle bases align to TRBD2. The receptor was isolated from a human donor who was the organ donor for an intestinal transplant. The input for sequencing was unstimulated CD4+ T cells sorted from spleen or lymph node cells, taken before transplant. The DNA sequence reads TGTGCTAGCAACCGAATACTAGCGGGAGGGCCGCTCGGTGAGCAGTTCTTC. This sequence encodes CASNRILAGGPLGEQFF.